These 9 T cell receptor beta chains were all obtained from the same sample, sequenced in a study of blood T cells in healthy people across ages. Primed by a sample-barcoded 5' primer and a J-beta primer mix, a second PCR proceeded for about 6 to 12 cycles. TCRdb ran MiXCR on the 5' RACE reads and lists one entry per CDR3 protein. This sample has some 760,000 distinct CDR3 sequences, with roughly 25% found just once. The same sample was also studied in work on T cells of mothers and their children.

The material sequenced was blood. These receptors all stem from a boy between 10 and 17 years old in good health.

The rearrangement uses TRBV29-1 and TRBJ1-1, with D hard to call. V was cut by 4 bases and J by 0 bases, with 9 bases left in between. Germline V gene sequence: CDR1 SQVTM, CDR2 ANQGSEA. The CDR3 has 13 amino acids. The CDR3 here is CSVVKQLNTEAFF. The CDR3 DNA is TGCAGCGTTGTAAAACAGCTGAACACTGAAGCTTTCTTT. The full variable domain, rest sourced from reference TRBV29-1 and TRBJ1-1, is SAVISQKPSRDICQRGTSLTIQCQVDSQVTMMFWYRQQPGQSLTLIATANQGSEATYESGFVIDKFPISRPNLTFSTLTVSNMSPEDSSIYLCSVVKQLNTEAFFGQGTRLTVV.

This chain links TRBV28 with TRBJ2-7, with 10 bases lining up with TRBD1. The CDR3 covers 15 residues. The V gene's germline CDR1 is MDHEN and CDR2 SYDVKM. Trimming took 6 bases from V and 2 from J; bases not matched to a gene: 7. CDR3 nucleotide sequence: TGTGCCAGCAGGCTATCCGGGACAGGGGCCTACGAGCAGTACTTC. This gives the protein CASRLSGTGAYEQYF.

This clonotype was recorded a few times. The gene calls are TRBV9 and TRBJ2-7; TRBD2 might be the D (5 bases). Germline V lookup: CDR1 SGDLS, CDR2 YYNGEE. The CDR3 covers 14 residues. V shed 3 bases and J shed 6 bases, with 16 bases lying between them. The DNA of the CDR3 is TGTGCCAGCAGCGCGAGCGGTCGGGGTGGCGAGCAGTACTTC. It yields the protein CASSASGRGGEQYF. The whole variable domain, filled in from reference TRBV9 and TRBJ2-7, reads DSGVTQTPKHLITATGQRVTLRCSPRSGDLSVYWYQQSLDQGLQFLIQYYNGEERAKGNILERFSAQQFPDLHSELNLSSLELGDSALYFCASSASGRGGEQYFGPGTRLTVT.

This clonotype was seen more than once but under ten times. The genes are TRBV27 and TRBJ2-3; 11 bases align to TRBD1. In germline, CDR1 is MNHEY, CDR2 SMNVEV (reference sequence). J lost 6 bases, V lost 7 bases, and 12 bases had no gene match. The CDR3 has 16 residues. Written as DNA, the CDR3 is TGTGCCAGCATTTCCCCTCGGACAGGGGGCTTTGATACGCAGTATTTT. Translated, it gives CASISPRTGGFDTQYF.

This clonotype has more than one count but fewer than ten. Here the CDR3 DNA reads TGTGCCAGCGGCTACCCCACCATACAAGAGACCCAGTACTTC. It encodes CASGYPTIQETQYF. This chain uses TRBV7-9 with TRBJ2-5, with D unresolved. The CDR3 runs to 14 residues. CDR1 is SEHNR and CDR2 is FQNEAQ in the germline V gene (reference sequence). Trimming removed 8 bases at V and 2 bases at J, with 15 bases between.

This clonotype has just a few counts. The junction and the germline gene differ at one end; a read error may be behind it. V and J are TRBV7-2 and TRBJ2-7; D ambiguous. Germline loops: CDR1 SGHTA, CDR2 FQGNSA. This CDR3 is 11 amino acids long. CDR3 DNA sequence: TGTGCCAGCAGCCTCGGGCGGTCCAGTCACTTC. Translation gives CASSLGRSSHF.

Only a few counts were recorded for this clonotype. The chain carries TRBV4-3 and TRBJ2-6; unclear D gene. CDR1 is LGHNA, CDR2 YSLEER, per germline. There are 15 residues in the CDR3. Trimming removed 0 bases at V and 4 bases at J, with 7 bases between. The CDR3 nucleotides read TGCGCCAGCAGCCAAGACTACCCGGGGGCCAACGTCCTGACTTTC. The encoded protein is CASSQDYPGANVLTF.

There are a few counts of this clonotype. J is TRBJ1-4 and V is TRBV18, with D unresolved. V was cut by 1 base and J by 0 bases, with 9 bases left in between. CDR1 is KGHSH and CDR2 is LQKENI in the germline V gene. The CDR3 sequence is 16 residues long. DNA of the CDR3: TGTGCCAGCTCACCACGGGCAGTTGCAACTAATGAAAAACTGTTTTTT. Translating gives CASSPRAVATNEKLFF.

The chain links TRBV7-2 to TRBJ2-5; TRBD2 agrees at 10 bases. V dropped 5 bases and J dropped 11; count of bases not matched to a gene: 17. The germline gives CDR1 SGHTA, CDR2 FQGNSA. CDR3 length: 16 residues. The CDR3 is CASSKLAGVPVDEQYF. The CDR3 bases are TGTGCCAGCAGCAAGCTAGCGGGAGTCCCCGTCGATGAGCAGTACTTC.